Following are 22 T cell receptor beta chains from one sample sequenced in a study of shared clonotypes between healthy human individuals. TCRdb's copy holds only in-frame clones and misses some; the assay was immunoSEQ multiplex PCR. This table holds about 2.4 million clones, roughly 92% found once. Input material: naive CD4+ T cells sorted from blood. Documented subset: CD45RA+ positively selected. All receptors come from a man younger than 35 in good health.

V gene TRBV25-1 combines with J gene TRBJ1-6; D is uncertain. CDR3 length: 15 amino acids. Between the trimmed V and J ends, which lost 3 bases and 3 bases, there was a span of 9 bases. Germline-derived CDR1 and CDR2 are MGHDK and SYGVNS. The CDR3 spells CASSEGGSYNSPLHF. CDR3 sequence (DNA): TGTGCCAGCAGTGAGGGAGGTAGCTATAATTCACCCCTCCACTTT.

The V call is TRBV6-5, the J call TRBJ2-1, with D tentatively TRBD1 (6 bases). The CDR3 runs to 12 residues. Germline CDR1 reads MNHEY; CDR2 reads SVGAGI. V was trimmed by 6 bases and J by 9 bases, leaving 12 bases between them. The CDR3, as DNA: TGTGCCAGCAGCTTACGAGGGGGTGAGCAGTTCTTC. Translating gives CASSLRGGEQFF.

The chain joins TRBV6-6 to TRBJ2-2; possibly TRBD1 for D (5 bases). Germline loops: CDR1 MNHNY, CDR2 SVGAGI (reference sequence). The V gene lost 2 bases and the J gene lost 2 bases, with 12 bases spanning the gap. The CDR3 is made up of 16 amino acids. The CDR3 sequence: CASSYGPGPNTGELFF. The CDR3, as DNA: TGTGCCAGCAGTTACGGCCCAGGGCCAAACACCGGGGAGCTGTTTTTT.

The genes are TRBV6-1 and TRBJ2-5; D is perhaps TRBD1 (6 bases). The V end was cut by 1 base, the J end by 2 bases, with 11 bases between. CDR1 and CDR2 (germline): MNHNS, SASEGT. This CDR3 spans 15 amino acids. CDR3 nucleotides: TGTGCCAGCAGTGAAGAAAGACAGGCTCAAGAGACCCAGTACTTC. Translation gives CASSEERQAQETQYF.

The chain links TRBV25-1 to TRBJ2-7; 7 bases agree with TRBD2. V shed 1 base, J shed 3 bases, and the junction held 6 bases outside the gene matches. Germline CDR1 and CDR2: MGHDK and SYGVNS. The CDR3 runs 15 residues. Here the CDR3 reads CASSESGGSHYEQYF. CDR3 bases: TGTGCCAGCAGTGAATCGGGCGGGAGCCACTACGAGCAGTACTTC.

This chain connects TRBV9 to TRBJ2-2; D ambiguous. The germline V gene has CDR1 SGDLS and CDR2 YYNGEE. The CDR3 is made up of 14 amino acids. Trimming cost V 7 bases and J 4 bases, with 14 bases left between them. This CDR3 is CASSWESGTGELFF. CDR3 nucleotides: TGTGCCAGCTCTTGGGAATCGGGCACCGGGGAGCTGTTTTTT.

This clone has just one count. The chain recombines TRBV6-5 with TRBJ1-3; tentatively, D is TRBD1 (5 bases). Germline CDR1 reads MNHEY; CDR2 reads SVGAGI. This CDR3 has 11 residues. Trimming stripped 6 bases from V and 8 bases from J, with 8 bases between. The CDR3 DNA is TGTGCCAGCAGGCGGGGGGACACCATATATTTT. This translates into CASRRGDTIYF.

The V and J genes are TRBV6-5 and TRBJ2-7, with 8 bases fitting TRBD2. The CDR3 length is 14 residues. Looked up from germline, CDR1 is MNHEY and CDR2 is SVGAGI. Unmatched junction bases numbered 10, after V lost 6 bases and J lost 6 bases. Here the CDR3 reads CASSRSASGSEQYF. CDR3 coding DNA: TGTGCCAGCAGCCGGTCGGCTAGCGGGTCCGAGCAGTACTTC.

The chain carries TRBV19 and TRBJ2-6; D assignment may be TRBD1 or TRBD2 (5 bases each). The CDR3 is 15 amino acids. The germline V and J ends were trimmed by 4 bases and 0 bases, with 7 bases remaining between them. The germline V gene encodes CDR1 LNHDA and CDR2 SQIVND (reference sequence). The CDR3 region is CASSTGTSGANVLTF. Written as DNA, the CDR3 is TGTGCCAGTAGTACTGGGACCTCTGGGGCCAACGTCCTGACTTTC. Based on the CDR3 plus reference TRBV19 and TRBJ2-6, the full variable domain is DGGITQSPKYLFRKEGQNVTLSCEQNLNHDAMYWYRQDPGQGLRLIYYSQIVNDFQKGDIAEGYSVSREKKESFPLTVTSAQKNPTAFYLCASSTGTSGANVLTFGAGSRLTVL.

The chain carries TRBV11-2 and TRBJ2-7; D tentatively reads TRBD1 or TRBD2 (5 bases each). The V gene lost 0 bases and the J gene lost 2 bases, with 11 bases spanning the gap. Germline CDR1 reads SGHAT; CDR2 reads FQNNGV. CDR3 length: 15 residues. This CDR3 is CASSLDTRGPYEQYF. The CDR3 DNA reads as TGTGCCAGCAGCTTAGATACACGGGGCCCCTACGAGCAGTACTTC.

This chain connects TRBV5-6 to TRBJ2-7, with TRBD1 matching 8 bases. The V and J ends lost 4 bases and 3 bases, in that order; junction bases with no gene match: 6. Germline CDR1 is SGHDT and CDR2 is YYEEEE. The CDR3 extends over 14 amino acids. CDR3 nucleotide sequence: TGTGCCAGCAGCGGATCGGGACAGGTCTACGAGCAGTACTTC. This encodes CASSGSGQVYEQYF.

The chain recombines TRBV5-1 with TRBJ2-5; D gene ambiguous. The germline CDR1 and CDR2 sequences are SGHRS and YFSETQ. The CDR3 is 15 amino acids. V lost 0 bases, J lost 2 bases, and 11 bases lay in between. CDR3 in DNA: TGCGCCAGCAGCTTGGGGGCCCGAACGCAAGAGACCCAGTACTTC. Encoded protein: CASSLGARTQETQYF.

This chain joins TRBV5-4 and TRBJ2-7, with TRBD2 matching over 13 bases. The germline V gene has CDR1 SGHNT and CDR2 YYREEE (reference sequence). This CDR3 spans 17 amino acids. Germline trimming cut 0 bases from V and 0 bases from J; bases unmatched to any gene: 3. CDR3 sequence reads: CASSLGLAGGGSYEQYF. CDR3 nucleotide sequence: TGTGCCAGCAGCTTGGGACTAGCGGGAGGTGGCTCCTACGAGCAGTACTTC.

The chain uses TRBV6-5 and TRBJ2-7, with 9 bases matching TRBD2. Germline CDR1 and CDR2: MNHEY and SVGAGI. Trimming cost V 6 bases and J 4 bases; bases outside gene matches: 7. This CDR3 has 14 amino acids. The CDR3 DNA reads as TGTGCCAGCAGAGGAGCGGGAGGACCTTACGAGCAGTACTTC. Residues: CASRGAGGPYEQYF.

CDR3 amino acids: CASSSPGQGDYGYTF. CDR3 nucleotides: TGCGCCAGCAGCTCGCCGGGACAGGGGGACTATGGCTACACCTTC. The chain is built from TRBV5-1 and TRBJ1-2; TRBD1 matches 11 bases. The CDR3 sequence is 15 residues long. Trimming at V came to 3 bases and at J to 3 bases, leaving 4 bases not matched to a gene. Germline values: CDR1 SGHRS, CDR2 YFSETQ.

CDR3: CASSGQRTDYQPQHF. The CDR3 DNA is TGTGCCAGCAGCGGACAGCGGACAGATTATCAGCCCCAGCATTTT. V is TRBV2 and J is TRBJ1-5; TRBD1 is a possible D gene (6 bases). CDR1 is SNHLY, CDR2 FYNNEI, per germline. This CDR3 comprises 15 residues. The V end lost 6 bases, the J end lost 5 bases, and 17 bases lay between the germline ends.

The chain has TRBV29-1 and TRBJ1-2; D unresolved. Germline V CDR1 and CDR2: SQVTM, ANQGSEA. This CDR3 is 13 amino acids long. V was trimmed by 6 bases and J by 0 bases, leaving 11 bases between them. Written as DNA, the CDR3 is TGCAGCGTACTGGACGGGACTAACTATGGCTACACCTTC. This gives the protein CSVLDGTNYGYTF.

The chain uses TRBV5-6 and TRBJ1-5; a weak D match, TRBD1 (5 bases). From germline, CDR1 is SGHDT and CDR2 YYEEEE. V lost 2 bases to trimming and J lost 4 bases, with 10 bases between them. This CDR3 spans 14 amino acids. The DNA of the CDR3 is TGTGCCAGCAGCTTAAAGGGGCAAAATCAGCCCCAGCATTTT. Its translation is CASSLKGQNQPQHF.

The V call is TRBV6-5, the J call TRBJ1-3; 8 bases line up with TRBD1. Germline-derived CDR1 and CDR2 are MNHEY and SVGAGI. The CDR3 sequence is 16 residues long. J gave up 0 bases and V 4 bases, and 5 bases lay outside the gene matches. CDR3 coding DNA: TGTGCCAGCAGTTGGACAGGGACTAGCTCTGGAAACACCATATATTTT. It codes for CASSWTGTSSGNTIYF.

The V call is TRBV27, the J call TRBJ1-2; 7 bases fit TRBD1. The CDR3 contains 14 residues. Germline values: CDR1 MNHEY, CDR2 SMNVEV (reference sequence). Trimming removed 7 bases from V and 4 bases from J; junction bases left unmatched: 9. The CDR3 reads CASTRQGAGYGYTF. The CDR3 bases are TGTGCCAGCACACGACAGGGAGCAGGCTATGGCTACACCTTC.

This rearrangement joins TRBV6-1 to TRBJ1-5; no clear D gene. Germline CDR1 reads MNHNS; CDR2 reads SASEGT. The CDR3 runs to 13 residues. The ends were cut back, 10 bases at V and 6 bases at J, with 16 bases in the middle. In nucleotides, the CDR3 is TGTGCCACCGTTAATGGGGTGGGTCAGCCCCAGCATTTT. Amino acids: CATVNGVGQPQHF.

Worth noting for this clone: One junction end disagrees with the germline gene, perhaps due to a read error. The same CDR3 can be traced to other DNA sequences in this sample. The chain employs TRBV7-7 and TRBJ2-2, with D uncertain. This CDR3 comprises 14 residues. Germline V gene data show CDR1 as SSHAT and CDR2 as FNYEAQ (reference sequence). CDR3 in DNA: TGTGCTAGCAGCCCAACGGTGAACACCGGGGAGCTGTTTTTT. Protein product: CASSPTVNTGELFF.